The clone carrying this T cell receptor beta chain has at least ten counts. Its specificity is unknown. The data stem from a study of CD8 T cells in ankylosing spondylitis. From the 5' RACE reads, TCRdb called clonotypes with MiXCR, one entry per CDR3 protein. This sample has some 120,000 distinct CDR3 sequences, with around 7% found just once. Whole-study findings and limits: What appeared characteristic of ankylosing spondylitis blood was a TCR beta motif of eight highly homologous variants.

Germline V lookup: CDR1 MNHEY, CDR2 SVGAGI. V lost 4 bases to trimming and J lost 7 bases, with 13 bases between them. The CDR3 covers 14 residues. J is TRBJ2-2 and V is TRBV6-5; weak D call: TRBD2 (6 bases). The TCR originated in a male donor with ankylosing spondylitis or in good health (not recorded which). The specimen sequenced was blood, either unsorted or a sorted T cell fraction (not recorded which). The CDR3 nucleotides read TGTGCCAGCAGTTCACCGGGGGATGTCGGGGAGCTGTTTTTT. Its translation is CASSSPGDVGELFF.